These T cell receptor beta chains were read from a single sample in a study of response to subunit inactivated influenza vaccine. Each CDR3 protein gets one entry after TCRdb re-called the RT-PCR reads with MiXCR. This sample yields around 600,000 distinct CDR3 sequences, of which 11% are seen a single time; 8% to 13% belongs to the top ten. Another study also made use of these data, one on T cells expressing NK-cell markers.

Here the sequenced sample was PBMCs from blood, taken on the day of vaccination. The receptors come from a man aged 50-59 years who received an inactivated influenza vaccine. CDR3s include the opening cysteine and the closing phenylalanine or tryptophan. A D gene is named only where the DNA matches it firmly. Clone size appears in some rows only: once, few, many, or a class for an expanded clone.

j_call clone_size d_call v_call cdr3_aa cdr3_nt
TRBJ1-2 many - TRBV19 CASKLSGGFYGYTF TGTGCCAGTAAATTATCCGGAGGGTTCTATGGCTACACCTTC
TRBJ2-3 many - TRBV7-2 CASRPTPTGPTQYF TGTGCCAGCAGACCAACCCCAACAGGGCCTACGCAGTATTTT
TRBJ2-2 - TRBD2 TRBV6-1 CASHSLGLAGAGELFF TGTGCCAGCCATTCCTTAGGACTAGCGGGAGCCGGGGAGCTGTTTTTT
TRBJ2-7 few TRBD2 TRBV6-1 CASSKYGTSGSDYEQYF TGTGCCAGCAGTAAATATGGGACTAGCGGGAGCGACTACGAGCAGTACTTC
TRBJ2-1 few TRBD2 TRBV6-2/TRBV6-3 CASSYSLLADKFF TGTGCCAGCAGTTACTCCTTACTAGCGGATAAGTTCTTC
TRBJ2-7 few TRBD1 TRBV5-1 CASMYGTGSREQYF TGCGCCAGCATGTACGGGACAGGATCTCGAGAGCAGTACTTC
TRBJ2-7 many TRBD1 TRBV29-1 CSVDGFRDRGSYEQYF TGCAGCGTTGACGGGTTCCGGGACAGGGGGAGCTACGAGCAGTACTTC
TRBJ1-2 few TRBD1 TRBV5-1 CASSTNRDSYGYTF TGCGCCAGCAGCACCAACCGGGACAGCTATGGCTACACCTTC
TRBJ2-1 - TRBD2 TRBV7-9 CASSLFAGGNNEQFF TGTGCCAGCAGCTTATTCGCGGGGGGGAACAATGAGCAGTTCTTC
TRBJ1-1 many - TRBV20-1 CSATHSGQGNTEAFF TGCAGTGCTACCCATAGCGGGCAGGGCAACACTGAAGCTTTCTTT
TRBJ2-5 few - TRBV30 CAWSRDTNYQETQYF TGTGCCTGGAGTAGGGACACGAACTACCAAGAGACCCAGTACTTC
TRBJ2-5 few - TRBV20-1 CSHRSEGGETQYF TGCAGTCACCGGTCCGAGGGGGGAGAGACCCAGTACTTC
TRBJ2-7 - - TRBV12-3/TRBV12-4 CASRGPGPLNIVKQYF TGTGCCAGCAGGGGGCCAGGGCCTCTTAATATTGTCAAGCAGTACTTC
TRBJ2-6 - TRBD1 TRBV11-1 CASSLGRTGGAGANVLTF TGTGCCAGCAGCTTAGGGAGGACAGGGGGCGCTGGGGCCAACGTCCTGACTTTC